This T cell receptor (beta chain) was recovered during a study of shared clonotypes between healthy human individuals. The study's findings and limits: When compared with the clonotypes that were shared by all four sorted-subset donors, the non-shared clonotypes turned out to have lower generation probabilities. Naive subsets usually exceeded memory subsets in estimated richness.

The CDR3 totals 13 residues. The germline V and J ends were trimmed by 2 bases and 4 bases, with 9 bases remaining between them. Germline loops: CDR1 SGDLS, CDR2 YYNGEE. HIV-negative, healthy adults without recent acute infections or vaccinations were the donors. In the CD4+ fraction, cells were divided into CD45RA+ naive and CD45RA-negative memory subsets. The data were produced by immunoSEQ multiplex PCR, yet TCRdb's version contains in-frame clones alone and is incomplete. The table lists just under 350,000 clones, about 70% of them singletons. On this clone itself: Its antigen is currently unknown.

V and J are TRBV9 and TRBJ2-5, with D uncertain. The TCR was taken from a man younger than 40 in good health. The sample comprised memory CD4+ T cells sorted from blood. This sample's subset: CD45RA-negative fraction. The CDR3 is CASSVGLGETQYF. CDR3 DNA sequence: TGTGCCAGCAGCGTGGGGTTAGGAGAGACCCAGTACTTC.